This T cell receptor (beta chain) was sequenced during a study of blood T cells in healthy people across ages. PCR was performed a second time for 7 to 11 cycles using a sample-barcoded 5' primer and a J-beta primer mix. Each cDNA molecule was tagged by a template-switch adaptor with 12 random nucleotides. TCRdb fed the 5' RACE reads into MiXCR, producing one record per CDR3 protein. The data show 950,000 to 1,200,000 distinct CDR3 sequences, with more than 30% seen just once and about an eighth held by the top ten. Each sample used at least 6 million PBMCs. Germline assignment: CDR1 LGHNA and CDR2 YSLEER. This CDR3 region has 18 residues. Trimming pared 0 bases from V and 1 base from J, leaving 16 bases between. Study-level results: Per million T cells, the diversity of TCR beta decreased roughly linearly as age advanced. Naive CD4+ cell counts and diversity both ran higher in long-lived than in aged donors.

Regarding this clonotype: The antigen is not known.

The sequenced sample was blood. The sequence was obtained from a man younger than 30 in good health. The V and J genes are TRBV4-3 and TRBJ2-4; D call uncertain. The CDR3 bases are TGCGCCAGCAGCCAAGATTCCCAGGCCACCGCGGCCAAAAACATTCAGTACTTC. Translating it yields CASSQDSQATAAKNIQYF.